The T cell receptor (beta chain) described here comes from a study of T cells in Graves' hyperthyroidism and ophthalmopathy. TCR beta CDR3 sequences were amplified from RNA transcripts. A first-round RT-PCR of the TCR CDR3 used the HTBI primer set. TCRdb passed the multiplex PCR reads through MiXCR, listing each CDR3 protein once. There are about half a million distinct CDR3 sequences in the sample; 15% to 20% occur only once, and less than 55% lies in the top ten. Concerning this clonotype itself: As yet, its antigen is unknown. A much more abundant neighbour one base away suggests this may be a read error.

Regarding the study as a whole: Most clonotypes expanded in thyroid above 0.001 were likewise present in blood.

The sequence was obtained from a man aged 40-55 years with Graves' ophthalmopathy. Material for sequencing was blood.

The CDR3 is CASSLRGTRLYEQYF. The CDR3 bases are TGTGCCAGCAGTTTACGCGGGACTAGGCTTTACGAGCAGTACTTC. The chain combines TRBV27 with TRBJ2-7; TRBD2 aligns across 8 bases. The V gene's germline CDR1 is MNHEY and CDR2 SMNVEV (reference sequence). The J segment lost 4 bases and the V segment lost 2 bases, leaving 7 bases of the junction unmatched. The CDR3 spans 15 residues.